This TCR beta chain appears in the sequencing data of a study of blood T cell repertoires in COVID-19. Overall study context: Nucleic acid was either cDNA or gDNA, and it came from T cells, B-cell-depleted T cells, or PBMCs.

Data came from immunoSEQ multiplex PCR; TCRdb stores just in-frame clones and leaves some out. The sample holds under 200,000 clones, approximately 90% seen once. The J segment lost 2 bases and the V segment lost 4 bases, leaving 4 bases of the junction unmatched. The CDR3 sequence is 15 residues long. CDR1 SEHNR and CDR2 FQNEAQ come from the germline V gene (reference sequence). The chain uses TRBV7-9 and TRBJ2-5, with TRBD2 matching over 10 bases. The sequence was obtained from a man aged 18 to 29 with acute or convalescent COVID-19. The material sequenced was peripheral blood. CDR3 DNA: TGTGCCAGCAGCTCCGGACTAGCGGTTCAAGAGACCCAGTACTTC. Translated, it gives CASSSGLAVQETQYF.